This TCR beta chain was captured in a study of immune heterogeneity within non-small cell lung tumors. This clonotype appeared a few times. Template material for each sample was 550 to 700 ng of bulk tumor genomic DNA. In surgery, several biopsies were collected from each primary tumor at widely spaced sites. Patients with untreated, newly diagnosed non-small cell lung cancer underwent curative surgery. The germline V gene has CDR1 DFQATT and CDR2 SNEGSKA (reference sequence). With 5 bases clipped from V and 3 bases from J, the junction kept 4 bases outside the gene matches. CDR3 size: 14 residues. The TCR beta CDR3 region underwent multiplex PCR amplification with 32 V and 13 J primers. TCRdb ran MiXCR on the multiplex PCR reads and lists one entry per CDR3 protein. The sample lists under 25,000 distinct CDR3 sequences; about 30% were seen once.

The J gene is TRBJ2-1, the V gene TRBV20-1; the match to TRBD2 covers 10 bases. Material: lung tumor tissue. The source is a man aged 40-49 years with non-small cell lung cancer. The CDR3 DNA sequence: TGCAGTGCTCTACGACTAGCGGGCTACAATGAGCAGTTCTTC. Its protein is CSALRLAGYNEQFF.